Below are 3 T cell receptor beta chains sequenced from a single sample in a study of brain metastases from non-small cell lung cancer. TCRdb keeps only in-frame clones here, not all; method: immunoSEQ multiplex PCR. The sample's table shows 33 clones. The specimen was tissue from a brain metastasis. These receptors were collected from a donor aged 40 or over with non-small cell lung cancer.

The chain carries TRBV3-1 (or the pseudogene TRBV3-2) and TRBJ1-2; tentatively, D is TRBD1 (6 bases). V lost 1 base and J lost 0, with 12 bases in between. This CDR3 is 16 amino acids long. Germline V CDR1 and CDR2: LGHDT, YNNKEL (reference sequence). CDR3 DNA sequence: TGTGCCAGCAGCCAAGGCCTCGGACAGCCTAACTATGGCTACACCTTC. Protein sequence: CASSQGLGQPNYGYTF.

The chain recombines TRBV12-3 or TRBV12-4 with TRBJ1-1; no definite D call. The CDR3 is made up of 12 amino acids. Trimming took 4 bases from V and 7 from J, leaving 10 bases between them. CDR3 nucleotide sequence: TGTGCCAGCAGTTATGTCGAGCTTGAAGCTTTCTTT. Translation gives CASSYVELEAFF.

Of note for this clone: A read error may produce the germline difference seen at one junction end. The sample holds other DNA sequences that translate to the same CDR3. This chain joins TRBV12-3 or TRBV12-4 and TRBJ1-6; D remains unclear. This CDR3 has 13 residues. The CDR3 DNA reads TGTGCCAGCAGTTTAAATCTGGGGTCACCCCTTCACTTT. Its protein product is CASSLNLGSPLHF.